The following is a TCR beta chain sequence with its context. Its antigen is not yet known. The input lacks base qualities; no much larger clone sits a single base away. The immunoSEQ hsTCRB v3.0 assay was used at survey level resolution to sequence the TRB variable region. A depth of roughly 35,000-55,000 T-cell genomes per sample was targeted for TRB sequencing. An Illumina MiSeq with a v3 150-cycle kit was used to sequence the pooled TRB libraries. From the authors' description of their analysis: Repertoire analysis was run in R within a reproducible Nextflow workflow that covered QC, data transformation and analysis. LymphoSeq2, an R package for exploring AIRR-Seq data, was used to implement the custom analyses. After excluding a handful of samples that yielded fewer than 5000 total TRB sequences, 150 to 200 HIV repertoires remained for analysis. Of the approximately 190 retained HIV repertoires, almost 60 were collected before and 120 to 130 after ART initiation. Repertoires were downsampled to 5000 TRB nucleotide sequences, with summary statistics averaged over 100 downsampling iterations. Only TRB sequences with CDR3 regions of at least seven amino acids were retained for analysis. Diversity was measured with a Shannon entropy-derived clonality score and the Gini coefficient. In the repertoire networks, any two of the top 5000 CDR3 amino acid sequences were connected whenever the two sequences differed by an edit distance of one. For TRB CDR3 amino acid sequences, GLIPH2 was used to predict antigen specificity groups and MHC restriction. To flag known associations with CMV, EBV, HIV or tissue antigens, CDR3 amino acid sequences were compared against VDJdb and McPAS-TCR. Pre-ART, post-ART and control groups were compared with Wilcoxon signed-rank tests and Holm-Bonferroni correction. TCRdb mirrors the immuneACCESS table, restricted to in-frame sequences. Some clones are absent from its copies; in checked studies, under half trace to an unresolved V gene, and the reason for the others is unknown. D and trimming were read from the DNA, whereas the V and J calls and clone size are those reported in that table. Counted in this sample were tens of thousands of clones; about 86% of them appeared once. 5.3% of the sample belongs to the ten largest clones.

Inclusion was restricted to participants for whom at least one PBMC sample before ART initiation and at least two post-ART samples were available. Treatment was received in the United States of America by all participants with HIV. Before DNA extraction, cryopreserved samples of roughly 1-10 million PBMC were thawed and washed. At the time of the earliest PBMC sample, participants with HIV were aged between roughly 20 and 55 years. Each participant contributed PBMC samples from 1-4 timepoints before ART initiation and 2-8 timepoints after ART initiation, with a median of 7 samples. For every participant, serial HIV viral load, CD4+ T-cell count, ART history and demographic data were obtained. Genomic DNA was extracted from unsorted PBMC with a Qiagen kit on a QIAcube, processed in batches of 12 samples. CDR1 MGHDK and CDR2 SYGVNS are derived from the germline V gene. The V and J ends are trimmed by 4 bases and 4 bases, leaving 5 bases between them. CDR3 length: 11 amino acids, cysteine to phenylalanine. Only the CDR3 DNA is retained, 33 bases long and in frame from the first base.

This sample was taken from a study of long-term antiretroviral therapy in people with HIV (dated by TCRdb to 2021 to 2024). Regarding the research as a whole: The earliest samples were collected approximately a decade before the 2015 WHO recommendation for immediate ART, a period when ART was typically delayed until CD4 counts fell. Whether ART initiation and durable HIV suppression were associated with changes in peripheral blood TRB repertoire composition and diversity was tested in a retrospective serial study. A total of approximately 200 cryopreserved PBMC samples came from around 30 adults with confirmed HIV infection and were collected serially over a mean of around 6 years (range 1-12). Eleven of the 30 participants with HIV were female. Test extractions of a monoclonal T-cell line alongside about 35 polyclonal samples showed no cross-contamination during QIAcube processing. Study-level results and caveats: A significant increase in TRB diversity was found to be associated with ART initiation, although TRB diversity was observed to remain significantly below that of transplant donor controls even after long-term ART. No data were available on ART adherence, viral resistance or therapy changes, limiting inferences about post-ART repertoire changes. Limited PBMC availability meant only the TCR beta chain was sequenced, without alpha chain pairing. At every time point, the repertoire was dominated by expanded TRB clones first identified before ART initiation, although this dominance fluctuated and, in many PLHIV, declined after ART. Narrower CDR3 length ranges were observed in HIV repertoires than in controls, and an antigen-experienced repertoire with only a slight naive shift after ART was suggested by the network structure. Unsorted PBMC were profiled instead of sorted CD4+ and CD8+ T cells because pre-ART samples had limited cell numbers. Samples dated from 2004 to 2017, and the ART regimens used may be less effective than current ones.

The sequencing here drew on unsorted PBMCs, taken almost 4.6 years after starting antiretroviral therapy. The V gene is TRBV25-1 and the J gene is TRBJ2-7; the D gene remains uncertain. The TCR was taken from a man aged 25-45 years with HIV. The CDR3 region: CASSAIYEQYF. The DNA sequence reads TGTGCCAGCAGTGCCATTTACGAGCAGTACTTC.